These T cell receptor beta chains were read from a single sample in a study of spatial heterogeneity in lung cancer. TCRdb processed the 5' RACE reads anew with MiXCR; each CDR3 protein has one entry. Here the sample spans 8,000 to 10,000 distinct CDR3 sequences, about 23% being singletons. Source: PBMCs, taken at follow-up. These receptors all stem from a female donor with early-stage non-small cell lung cancer. Each CDR3 is given with its conserved first and last residue. The D gene is left open where the match is weak. Not all rows give a size; the values are once, few, many and, for expanded clones, a class.

j_call,v_call,cdr3_length,clone_size,d_call,cdr3_aa,cdr3_nt
TRBJ2-7,TRBV29-1,12,medium-sized,.,CSVEGTTDEQYF,TGCAGCGTTGAGGGTACAACGGACGAGCAGTACTTC
TRBJ1-1,TRBV6-6,16,medium-sized,.,CASSYSPRGGYTEAFF,TGTGCCAGCAGTTACTCCCCCAGAGGTGGGTATACTGAAGCTTTCTTT
TRBJ1-1,TRBV19,13,once,.,CASSRARDTEAFF,TGTGCCAGTAGTAGGGCCCGCGACACTGAAGCTTTCTTT
TRBJ1-6,TRBV7-9,14,.,.,CASSLPMLGSPLHF,TGTGCCAGCAGCTTACCGATGTTAGGTTCACCCCTCCACTTT
TRBJ2-1,TRBV2,13,.,.,CASLRDHYNEQFF,TGTGCCAGCCTAAGAGACCACTACAATGAGCAGTTCTTC
TRBJ2-1,TRBV24-1,18,.,TRBD2,CATSDTIGTSGRMDEQFF,TGTGCCACCAGTGATACGATCGGGACTAGCGGGAGGATGGATGAGCAGTTCTTC
TRBJ2-1,TRBV7-9,13,.,TRBD2,CASSLLAGSEQFF,TGTGCCAGCAGCTTACTAGCGGGAAGTGAGCAGTTCTTC
TRBJ2-7,TRBV20-1,16,few,TRBD2,CSALPGLAGVSSEQYF,TGCAGTGCTTTGCCGGGACTAGCGGGAGTTTCGTCCGAGCAGTACTTC
TRBJ1-4,TRBV3-1,17,.,.,CASSQAQRVGAGEKLFF,TGTGCCAGCAGCCAAGCTCAGAGGGTGGGGGCTGGAGAAAAACTGTTTTTT
TRBJ2-1,TRBV5-1,15,few,TRBD2,CASSLEGGDYNEQFF,TGCGCCAGCAGCCTGGAGGGAGGGGACTACAATGAGCAGTTCTTC
TRBJ2-7,TRBV12-3/TRBV12-4,13,.,.,CASTSVGTYEQYF,TGTGCCAGCACCTCCGTCGGCACCTACGAGCAGTACTTC
TRBJ2-3,TRBV11-2,13,medium-sized,.,CASSFVTDSAQYF,TGTGCCAGCAGCTTTGTGACGGATTCTGCGCAGTATTTT
TRBJ1-2,TRBV29-1,12,.,TRBD1,CSVGGTAHGYTF,TGCAGCGTTGGGGGGACAGCCCATGGCTACACCTTC
TRBJ2-3,TRBV19,8,.,.,CAPHTQYF,TGTGCCCCTCATACGCAGTATTTT
TRBJ1-6,TRBV18,15,few,.,CASSPQRDYNSPLHF,TGTGCCAGCTCACCCCAGCGGGACTATAATTCACCCCTCCACTTT
TRBJ2-7,TRBV29-1,16,medium-sized,.,CSVGRWGRVPSYEQYF,TGCAGCGTTGGACGTTGGGGCAGGGTGCCATCCTACGAGCAGTACTTC
TRBJ2-1,TRBV29-1,13,.,TRBD2,CSVSGEPYNEQFF,TGCAGCGTTAGCGGGGAACCCTACAATGAGCAGTTCTTC
TRBJ2-6,TRBV5-4,19,.,TRBD2,CASSLGLAVIGSGANVLTF,TGTGCCAGCAGCCTGGGACTAGCGGTTATAGGGAGTGGGGCCAACGTCCTGACTTTC
TRBJ2-2,TRBV5-1,16,medium-sized,.,CASRDSIFLNTGELFF,TGCGCCAGTCGGGACTCAATTTTCTTAAACACCGGGGAGCTGTTTTTT
TRBJ2-7,TRBV5-1,14,.,.,CASSLRGGDYEQYF,TGCGCCAGCAGCTTACGTGGAGGGGACTACGAGCAGTACTTC
TRBJ2-1,TRBV18,16,.,TRBD1,CACSPLRTGDVDEQFF,TGTGCCTGCTCACCCCTAAGGACAGGAGATGTTGATGAGCAGTTCTTC
TRBJ2-1,TRBV5-1,18,medium-sized,TRBD2,CASSLTNIRLAGYNEQFF,TGCGCCAGCAGCCTCACGAACATTAGACTAGCGGGATACAATGAGCAGTTCTTC
TRBJ1-4,TRBV5-5,15,few,.,CASSLLITSGEKLFF,TGTGCCAGCAGCCTCCTGATTACCTCAGGTGAAAAACTGTTTTTT
TRBJ2-4,TRBV18,14,medium-sized,.,CASSPGDSESIQYF,TGTGCCAGCTCACCCGGGGACTCAGAGAGCATTCAGTACTTC
TRBJ2-7,TRBV4-1,15,.,.,CASSQDSQIESEQYF,TGCGCCAGCAGCCAAGATTCACAGATTGAATCCGAGCAGTACTTC
TRBJ2-3,TRBV19,16,few,TRBD1,CASSSLGQGRTDTQYF,TGTGCCAGTAGTTCCTTAGGACAGGGGAGGACAGATACGCAGTATTTT
TRBJ2-3,TRBV7-9,15,medium-sized,TRBD1,CASSLTGGGTDTQYF,TGTGCCAGCAGCTTGACAGGGGGAGGCACAGATACGCAGTATTTT
TRBJ1-2,TRBV12-3/TRBV12-4,14,.,.,CASSWGPPDEGYTF,TGTGCCAGCAGTTGGGGACCCCCGGATGAGGGCTACACCTTC
TRBJ2-5,TRBV20-1,13,.,TRBD1,CSAYDRGEETQYF,TGCAGTGCATACGACAGGGGGGAAGAGACCCAGTACTTC
TRBJ2-3,TRBV19,15,.,.,CASSMSLAGTDTQYF,TGTGCCAGTAGTATGAGCCTAGCCGGGACAGATACGCAGTATTTT
TRBJ1-3,TRBV7-2,14,.,TRBD1,CASSFGQGANTIYF,TGTGCCAGCAGCTTCGGACAGGGGGCAAACACCATATATTTT
TRBJ2-1,TRBV5-1,16,.,.,CASSVMTASSYNEQFF,TGCGCCAGCAGCGTCATGACAGCGAGCTCCTACAATGAGCAGTTCTTC
TRBJ2-3,TRBV11-2,16,medium-sized,.,CASSILLGVVTDTQYF,TGTGCCAGCAGCATCCTCCTGGGGGTGGTCACAGATACGCAGTATTTT
TRBJ2-7,TRBV29-1,13,few,TRBD1,CSVGEGGGHEQYF,TGCAGCGTTGGCGAAGGGGGCGGCCACGAGCAGTACTTC
TRBJ2-7,TRBV29-1,12,few,.,CSVRPATYEQYF,TGCAGCGTTCGTCCCGCCACCTACGAGCAGTACTTC
TRBJ2-1,TRBV19,16,.,TRBD2,CASSPGTSGLNNEQFF,TGTGCCAGTAGTCCAGGGACTAGCGGGTTAAACAATGAGCAGTTCTTC
TRBJ2-6,TRBV9,14,once,.,CASSVPSGANVLTF,TGTGCCAGCAGCGTGCCCTCTGGGGCCAACGTCCTGACTTTC
TRBJ2-3,TRBV29-1,13,.,.,CSAYRPLTDTQYF,TGCAGCGCCTACCGCCCGCTCACAGATACGCAGTATTTT
TRBJ2-4,TRBV7-2,19,.,TRBD2,CASSLGWPSGRGTKNIQYF,TGTGCCAGCAGCTTAGGATGGCCTAGCGGGAGAGGGACCAAAAACATTCAGTACTTC
TRBJ2-2,TRBV11-2,15,.,.,CASSLRGSNTGELFF,TGTGCCAGCAGCTTAAGGGGCTCGAACACCGGGGAGCTGTTTTTT
TRBJ1-5,TRBV7-9,12,.,.,CASSPVGQPQHF,TGTGCCAGCAGCCCGGTAGGGCAGCCCCAGCATTTT
TRBJ1-1,TRBV3-1,14,.,TRBD1,CASSQGQWNTEAFF,TGTGCCAGCAGCCAGGGACAGTGGAACACTGAAGCTTTCTTT
TRBJ2-4,TRBV11-2,13,.,.,CASSLGAKNIQYF,TGTGCCAGCAGCTTAGGGGCCAAAAACATTCAGTACTTC
TRBJ2-1,TRBV20-1,18,.,TRBD2,CSARVPWTSPRSYNEQFF,TGCAGTGCTAGAGTCCCCTGGACTAGCCCCCGATCCTACAATGAGCAGTTCTTC
TRBJ2-3,TRBV29-1,10,.,.,CSVLSGTQYF,TGCAGCGTTCTTAGTGGGACGCAGTATTTT
TRBJ2-7,TRBV20-1,12,medium-sized,TRBD2,CSAPTGGYEQYF,TGCAGTGCTCCGACGGGGGGGTACGAGCAGTACTTC
TRBJ2-7,TRBV7-2,13,medium-sized,TRBD2,CASRLIAGSEQYF,TGTGCCAGCAGGCTTATAGCGGGAAGCGAGCAGTACTTC
TRBJ2-1,TRBV5-4,16,.,TRBD2,CASSSRTSGSYNEQFF,TGTGCCAGCAGCTCCAGGACTAGCGGGAGCTACAATGAGCAGTTCTTC
TRBJ2-7,TRBV6-5,19,.,TRBD2,CASSYSAGGSFLSSYEQYF,TGTGCCAGCAGTTACTCGGCGGGCGGGAGTTTTCTCAGCTCCTACGAGCAGTACTTC
TRBJ2-2,TRBV7-2,16,few,TRBD2,CASSFRLAVSTGELFF,TGTGCCAGCAGCTTCCGGCTAGCGGTGAGCACCGGGGAGCTGTTTTTT
TRBJ1-1,TRBV5-1,14,medium-sized,.,CASSFEGTGTEAFF,TGCGCCAGCAGCTTTGAGGGGACGGGCACTGAAGCTTTCTTT
TRBJ1-6,TRBV5-1,15,few,TRBD1,CASSPDGQVNSPLHF,TGCGCCAGCAGCCCGGATGGACAGGTTAATTCACCCCTCCACTTT
TRBJ2-6,TRBV5-1,15,.,.,CASSLSGAGANVLTF,TGCGCCAGCAGCTTGTCCGGAGCTGGGGCCAACGTCCTGACTTTC